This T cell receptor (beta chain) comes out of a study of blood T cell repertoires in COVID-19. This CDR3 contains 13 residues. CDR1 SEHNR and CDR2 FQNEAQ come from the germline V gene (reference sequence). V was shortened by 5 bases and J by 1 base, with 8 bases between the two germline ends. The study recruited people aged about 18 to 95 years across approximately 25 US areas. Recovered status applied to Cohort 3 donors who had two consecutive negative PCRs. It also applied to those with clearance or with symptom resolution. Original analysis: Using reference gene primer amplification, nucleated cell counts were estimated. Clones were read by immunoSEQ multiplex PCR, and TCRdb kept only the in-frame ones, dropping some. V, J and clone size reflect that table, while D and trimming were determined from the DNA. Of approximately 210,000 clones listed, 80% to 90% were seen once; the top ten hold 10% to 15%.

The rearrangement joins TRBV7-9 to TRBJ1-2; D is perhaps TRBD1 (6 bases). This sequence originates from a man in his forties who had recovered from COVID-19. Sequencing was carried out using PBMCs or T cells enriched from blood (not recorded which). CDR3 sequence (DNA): TGTGCCAGCAGCGCGGACAGTAACTATGGCTACACCTTC. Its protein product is CASSADSNYGYTF.